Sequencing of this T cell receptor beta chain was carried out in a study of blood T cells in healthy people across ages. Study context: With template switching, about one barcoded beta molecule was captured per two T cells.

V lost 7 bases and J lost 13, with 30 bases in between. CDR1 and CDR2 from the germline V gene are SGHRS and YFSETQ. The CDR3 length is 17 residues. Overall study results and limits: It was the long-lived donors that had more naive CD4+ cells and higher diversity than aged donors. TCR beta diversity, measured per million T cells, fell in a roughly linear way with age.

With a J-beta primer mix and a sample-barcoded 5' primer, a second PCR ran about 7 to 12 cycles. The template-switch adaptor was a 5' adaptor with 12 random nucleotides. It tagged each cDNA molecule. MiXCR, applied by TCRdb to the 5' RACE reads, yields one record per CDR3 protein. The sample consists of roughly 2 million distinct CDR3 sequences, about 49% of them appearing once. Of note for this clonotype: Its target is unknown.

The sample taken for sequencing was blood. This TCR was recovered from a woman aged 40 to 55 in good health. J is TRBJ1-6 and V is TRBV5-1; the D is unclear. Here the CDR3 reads CASRPPLEPGMIGPLHF. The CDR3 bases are TGCGCCAGCCGACCACCATTGGAGCCAGGAATGATTGGGCCCCTCCACTTT.